These 17 T cell receptor beta chains originate from one sample sequenced in a study of T cell repertoires in cytomegalovirus infection. From the reads, TCRdb called clonotypes with MiXCR, one entry per CDR3 protein. Of around 74,000 distinct CDR3 sequences listed, roughly 3.7% are singletons. Sequenced: PBMCs. These receptors originate from a human donor in good health (CMV status not recorded). Some clones in this sample may be carry-over from other donors' samples.

Ten or more counts support this clonotype. The rearrangement uses TRBV7-2 and TRBJ1-2; no reliable D call. Germline-derived CDR1 and CDR2 are SGHTA and FQGNSA. The V gene lost 2 bases and the J gene lost 6 bases, with 19 bases spanning the gap. CDR3 length equals 16 residues. The CDR3 protein is CASSLWRPLRVDGYTF. CDR3 in DNA: TGTGCCAGCAGCTTATGGAGACCGCTGAGGGTGGATGGCTACACCTTC.

This clonotype showed up many times. This chain joins TRBV29-1 and TRBJ1-2; possible D gene TRBD1, 6 bases. The CDR3 has 12 amino acids. The germline V gene encodes CDR1 SQVTM and CDR2 ANQGSEA. Trimming removed 1 base at V and 7 bases at J, with 10 bases between. Here the CDR3 reads CSVEGGAGGYTF. The CDR3 nucleotides are TGCAGCGTTGAAGGGGGGGCGGGTGGCTACACCTTC.

The V and J genes are TRBV6-5 and TRBJ1-4, with TRBD1 identical over 7 bases. Germline V gene data show CDR1 as MNHEY and CDR2 as SVGAGI. This CDR3 has 15 residues. Trimming at V came to 5 bases and at J to 0 bases, leaving 3 bases not matched to a gene. CDR3 bases: TGTGCCAGCAGTCTAGACAGGGCAACTAATGAAAAACTGTTTTTT. It is translated as CASSLDRATNEKLFF.

In its sample, this clonotype was seen many times. J is TRBJ1-1 and V is TRBV28; the D is unclear. V lost 8 bases and J lost 5, with 15 bases in between. The CDR3 sequence is 13 residues long. Germline V gene data show CDR1 as MDHEN and CDR2 as SYDVKM. CDR3 loop: CASSLATGTEAFF. CDR3 in DNA: TGTGCCAGCTCCCTTGCTACGGGTACTGAAGCTTTCTTT. Looking up the rest from reference TRBV28 and TRBJ1-1 gives the full variable domain: DVKVTQSSRYLVKRTGEKVFLECVQDMDHENMFWYRQDPGLGLRLIYFSYDVKMKEKGDIPEGYSVSREKKERFSLILESASTNQTSMYLCASSLATGTEAFFGQGTRLTVV.

This clonotype was observed many times. The chain uses TRBV24-1 and TRBJ1-1; D not resolved. V lost 1 base, J lost 5 bases, and 4 bases lay in between. The CDR3 is made up of 12 amino acids. Germline V gene lookup returns CDR1 KGHDR and CDR2 SFDVKD. The CDR3 DNA sequence: TGTGCCACCAGTGATTTCGGGACTGAAGCTTTCTTT. It encodes CATSDFGTEAFF.

This clonotype was counted between two and nine times. Germline and junction disagree at one end, which may indicate a read error. The CDR3: CVSSFGGDTQYF. CDR3 DNA sequence: TGTGTCAGCAGCTTTGGGGGAGATACGCAGTATTTT. The chain carries TRBV5-5 and TRBJ2-3, with D perhaps assigned TRBD1 or TRBD2 (5 bases each). This CDR3 contains 12 residues. The germline CDR1 and CDR2 sequences are SGHKS and YYEKEE (reference sequence).

There are many counts of this clonotype. The chain employs TRBV6-5 and TRBJ1-1; D uncertain. V was pared by 0 bases and J by 1 base, with 12 bases between. Germline lookup yields CDR1 MNHEY and CDR2 SVGAGI. The CDR3 loop spans 16 amino acids. Written as DNA, the CDR3 is TGTGCCAGCAGTTACTCGATGTTTGGCGGGAACACTGAAGCTTTCTTT. Translating gives CASSYSMFGGNTEAFF.

This clonotype was detected many times. The chain recombines TRBV28 with TRBJ1-4; TRBD1 agrees at 8 bases. Per germline, CDR1 MDHEN and CDR2 SYDVKM. V dropped 3 bases and J dropped 7; count of bases not matched to a gene: 7. The CDR3 extends over 15 amino acids. The CDR3 loop reads CASSLTGVGREKLFF. The CDR3 coding sequence is TGTGCCAGCAGTTTGACAGGGGTAGGACGTGAAAAACTGTTTTTT.

This clonotype was seen repeatedly, ten times or more. In nucleotides, the CDR3 is TGTGCCAGCAGCTTCGGGACATTAACCGGAAACACCATATATTTT. Amino acid sequence: CASSFGTLTGNTIYF. The chain carries TRBV7-9 and TRBJ1-3; possible D gene TRBD1, 6 bases. Trimming shortened V by 3 bases and J by 4 bases, and 13 bases separated the two germline ends. CDR1 is SEHNR, CDR2 FQNEAQ, per germline (reference sequence). The CDR3 is 15 amino acids.

This clonotype was counted at least ten times. The chain employs TRBV7-9 and TRBJ2-7; possibly TRBD1 for D (5 bases). V shed 5 bases and J shed 1 base, with 9 bases lying between them. Germline V gene lookup returns CDR1 SEHNR and CDR2 FQNEAQ (reference sequence). This CDR3 spans 13 amino acids. DNA of the CDR3: TGTGCCAGCAGCGCAGGGTCTTCCTACGAGCAGTACTTC. It specifies CASSAGSSYEQYF.

This clonotype was recorded many times. The V call is TRBV13, the J call TRBJ1-1; TRBD1 matches at 8 bases. With 1 base clipped from V and 4 bases from J, the junction kept 14 bases outside the gene matches. This CDR3 has 18 amino acids. Per the germline V gene, CDR1 is PRHDT and CDR2 is FYEKMQ (reference sequence). The CDR3 here is CASSLVRGVRQGITEAFF. The CDR3 DNA reads TGTGCCAGCAGCTTAGTTCGTGGGGTCAGACAGGGGATCACTGAAGCTTTCTTT.

This clonotype was found many times. The V and J genes are TRBV7-2 and TRBJ1-3, with 8 bases lining up with TRBD1. The V segment lost 4 bases and the J segment 2 bases; nucleotides outside the gene matches: 1. Germline lookup yields CDR1 SGHTA and CDR2 FQGNSA. The CDR3 spans 14 residues. In DNA form, the CDR3 reads TGTGCCAGCAGCTCGACAGGGGCTGGAAACACCATATATTTT. It specifies CASSSTGAGNTIYF.

The table lists this clonotype with many counts. This rearrangement joins TRBV15 to TRBJ1-1; D not certain. This CDR3 spans 13 amino acids. V was trimmed by 2 bases and J by 1 base, leaving 5 bases between them. Germline CDR1 is LNHNV and CDR2 is YYDKDF (reference sequence). CDR3 protein: CATSRPWNTEAFF. CDR3 DNA: TGTGCCACCAGCAGACCCTGGAACACTGAAGCTTTCTTT.

This clonotype was observed many times. The rearrangement links TRBV7-2 to TRBJ2-5; no reliable D call. Germline loops: CDR1 SGHTA, CDR2 FQGNSA. Trimming stripped 3 bases from V and 9 bases from J, with 14 bases between. The CDR3 totals 13 residues. CDR3 DNA sequence: TGTGCCAGCAGCTTTAGGGTGGCCCCGGCCCAGTACTTC. Protein product: CASSFRVAPAQYF.

In this sample, this clonotype turned up many times. The CDR3 DNA reads as TGTGCCAGCAGTTTGACTAAGCTTAGCAATCAGCCCCAGCATTTT. It is translated as CASSLTKLSNQPQHF. V usage is TRBV27 and J usage is TRBJ1-5; D is uncertain. Looked up from germline, CDR1 is MNHEY and CDR2 is SMNVEV (reference sequence). This CDR3 contains 15 residues. Trimming removed 3 bases at V and 0 bases at J, with 9 bases between.

This clonotype was seen at least ten times. The rearrangement uses TRBV20-1 and TRBJ1-5; the match to TRBD1 covers 7 bases. The junction had 6 bases not matched to a gene; V was cut back by 5 bases and J by 2 bases. The CDR3 runs 14 residues. CDR1 DFQATT and CDR2 SNEGSKA come from the germline V gene (reference sequence). Here the CDR3 DNA reads TGCAGTGCTTGTCACGGACAGGGCAATCAGCCCCAGCATTTT. Translated: CSACHGQGNQPQHF.

This clonotype was counted at least ten times. The J gene is TRBJ2-3, the V gene TRBV29-1; TRBD1 matches at 8 bases. Germline CDR1 is SQVTM and CDR2 is ANQGSEA. This CDR3 has 12 amino acids. The junction had 4 bases not matched to a gene; V was cut back by 7 bases and J by 4 bases. CDR3 protein: CSAQGASDTQYF. The DNA for the CDR3 is TGCAGCGCCCAGGGGGCCTCAGATACGCAGTATTTT.